The clone carrying this TCR beta chain was detected ten times or more. TCRdb passed the PCR reads through MiXCR, listing each CDR3 protein once. The sample has 8,000 to 11,000 distinct CDR3 sequences, around 60% seen once. The data are from a study of tumor-infiltrating lymphocytes in oesophageal squamous cell carcinoma. Unmatched junction bases numbered 5, after V lost 6 bases and J lost 4 bases. The CDR3 spans 15 residues. CDR1 and CDR2 (germline): DFQATT, SNEGSKA (reference sequence). This clonotype originated in a female donor with esophageal squamous cell carcinoma. The chain is built from TRBV20-1 and TRBJ2-1; 14 bases are a match to TRBD2. The sequencing input was esophageal tumor tissue. CDR3: CSARLAGGIYNEQFF. The CDR3 DNA reads as TGCAGTGCGCGACTAGCGGGGGGGATATACAATGAGCAGTTCTTC.